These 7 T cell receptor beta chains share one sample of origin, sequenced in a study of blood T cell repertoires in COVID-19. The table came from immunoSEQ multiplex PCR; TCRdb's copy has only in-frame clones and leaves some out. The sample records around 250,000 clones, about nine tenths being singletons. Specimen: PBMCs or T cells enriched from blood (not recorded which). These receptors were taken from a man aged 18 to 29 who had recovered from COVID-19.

The CDR3 here is CAWSLTGNTEAFF. In nucleotides, the CDR3 is TGTGCCTGGAGTTTAACAGGGAACACTGAAGCTTTCTTT. The chain uses TRBV30 and TRBJ1-1, with D maybe TRBD1 (5 bases). The CDR3 covers 13 residues. V was cut by 2 bases and J by 1 base, with 8 bases left in between. Germline lookup yields CDR1 GTSNPN and CDR2 SVGIG (reference sequence). The whole variable domain, remainder taken from reference TRBV30 and TRBJ1-1, is SQTIHQWPATLVQPVGSPLSLECTVEGTSNPNLYWYRQAAGRGLQLLFYSVGIGQISSEVPQNLSASRPQDRQFILSSKKLLLSDSGFYLCAWSLTGNTEAFFGQGTRLTVV.

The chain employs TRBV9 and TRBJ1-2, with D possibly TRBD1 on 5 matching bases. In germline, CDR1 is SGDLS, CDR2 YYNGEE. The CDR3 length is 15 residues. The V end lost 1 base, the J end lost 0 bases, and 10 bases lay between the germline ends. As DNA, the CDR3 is TGTGCCAGCAGCGTAAACACGGGGGCTAACTATGGCTACACCTTC. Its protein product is CASSVNTGANYGYTF.

In DNA, the CDR3 is TGTGCCAGCTCACCAAAGACAGGGGCCTTATACACCGGGGAGCTGTTTTTT. This sequence encodes CASSPKTGALYTGELFF. The V gene is TRBV18, the J gene TRBJ2-2; 8 bases line up with TRBD1. Trimming removed 2 bases from V and 3 bases from J; junction bases left unmatched: 8. CDR1 is KGHSH and CDR2 is LQKENI in the germline V gene. The CDR3 length is 17 residues.

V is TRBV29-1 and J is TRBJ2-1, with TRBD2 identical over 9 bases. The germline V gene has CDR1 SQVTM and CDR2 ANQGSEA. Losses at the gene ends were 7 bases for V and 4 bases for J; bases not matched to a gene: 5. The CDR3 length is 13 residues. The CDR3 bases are TGCAGCGCCGGACTAGCGAGGTACAATGAGCAGTTCTTC. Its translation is CSAGLARYNEQFF.

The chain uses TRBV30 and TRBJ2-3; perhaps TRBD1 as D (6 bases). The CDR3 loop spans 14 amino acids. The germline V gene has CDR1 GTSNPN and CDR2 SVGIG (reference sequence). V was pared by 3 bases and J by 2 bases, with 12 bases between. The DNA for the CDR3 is TGTGCCTGGAGCCTGGGGGCGTTCACAGATACGCAGTATTTT. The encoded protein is CAWSLGAFTDTQYF. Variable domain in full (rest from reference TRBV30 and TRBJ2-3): SQTIHQWPATLVQPVGSPLSLECTVEGTSNPNLYWYRQAAGRGLQLLFYSVGIGQISSEVPQNLSASRPQDRQFILSSKKLLLSDSGFYLCAWSLGAFTDTQYFGPGTRLTVL.

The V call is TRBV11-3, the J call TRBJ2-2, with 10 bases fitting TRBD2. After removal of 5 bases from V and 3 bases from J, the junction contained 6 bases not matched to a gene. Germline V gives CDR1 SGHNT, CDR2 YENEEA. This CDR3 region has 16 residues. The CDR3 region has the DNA TGTGCCAGCAGCGAATGGACTAGCGGCTACACCGGGGAGCTGTTTTTT. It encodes CASSEWTSGYTGELFF.

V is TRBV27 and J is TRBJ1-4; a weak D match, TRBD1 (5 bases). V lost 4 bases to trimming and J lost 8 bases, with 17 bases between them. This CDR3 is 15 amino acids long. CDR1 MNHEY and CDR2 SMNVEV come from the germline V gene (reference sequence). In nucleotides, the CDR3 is TGTGCCAGCAGTTCGGGGGTGGGGCTGGGGGAAAAACTGTTTTTT. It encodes CASSSGVGLGEKLFF.